Below are 13 T cell receptor beta chains sequenced from a single sample in a study of untreated major depressive disorder. Method: immunoSEQ multiplex PCR; TCRdb's copy keeps in-frame clones and lacks some. The sample includes over 20,000 clones, 70% to 90% of them seen just once. Sequenced input: CD4+ T cells from PBMCs. The source is a woman aged 25 to 39 in good health.

The V gene is TRBV30, the J gene TRBJ2-1; 8 bases are a match to TRBD2. After removal of 0 bases from V and 9 bases from J, the junction contained 13 bases not matched to a gene. This CDR3 is 16 amino acids long. Germline assignment: CDR1 GTSNPN and CDR2 SVGIG (reference sequence). CDR3 residues: CAWSVSRTSIPSEQFF. DNA for the CDR3: TGTGCCTGGAGTGTGTCGCGGACTAGCATACCGTCTGAGCAGTTCTTC.

The chain is built from TRBV19 and TRBJ2-5; 8 bases are a match to TRBD2. J gave up 1 base and V 4 bases, and 8 bases lay outside the gene matches. This CDR3 is built from 16 residues. Germline CDR1 and CDR2: LNHDA and SQIVND (reference sequence). CDR3 DNA sequence: TGTGCCAGTAGTACTTCGACTAGCGTTGGCCAAGAGACCCAGTACTTC. It is translated as CASSTSTSVGQETQYF. Full variable domain (outside the CDR3, taken from reference TRBV19 and TRBJ2-5): DGGITQSPKYLFRKEGQNVTLSCEQNLNHDAMYWYRQDPGQGLRLIYYSQIVNDFQKGDIAEGYSVSREKKESFPLTVTSAQKNPTAFYLCASSTSTSVGQETQYFGPGTRLLVL.

The chain employs TRBV28 and TRBJ2-7, with 8 bases lining up with TRBD1. After removal of 8 bases from V and 4 bases from J, the junction contained 10 bases not matched to a gene. The CDR3 runs 14 residues. Germline V CDR1 and CDR2: MDHEN, SYDVKM. This CDR3 reads CASASGGATYEQYF. In DNA, the CDR3 is TGTGCCAGCGCCTCAGGGGGCGCAACGTACGAGCAGTACTTC.

The rearrangement links TRBV18 to TRBJ2-1, with D maybe TRBD1 (6 bases). The CDR3 has 15 amino acids. Trimming took 2 bases from V and 9 from J, leaving 17 bases between them. Germline V gene sequence: CDR1 KGHSH, CDR2 LQKENI. CDR3 sequence reads: CASSPSTQGLGEQFF. As DNA, the CDR3 is TGTGCCAGCTCACCAAGTACACAGGGTCTGGGTGAGCAGTTCTTC.

V usage is TRBV5-6 and J usage is TRBJ1-2, with D maybe TRBD1 (5 bases). CDR3 length equals 14 residues. V lost 3 bases to trimming and J lost 2 bases, with 11 bases between them. The germline gives CDR1 SGHDT, CDR2 YYEEEE. CDR3 nucleotides: TGTGCCAGCAGCTCCTTCGAGGGGAACTATGGCTACACCTTC. Its protein product is CASSSFEGNYGYTF.

The chain has TRBV29-1 and TRBJ2-5, with D tentatively TRBD1 (6 bases). The CDR3 runs 13 residues. CDR1 is SQVTM, CDR2 ANQGSEA, per germline. V lost 4 bases and J lost 5, with 14 bases in between. CDR3 sequence reads: CSVAGQQRETQYF. In nucleotides, the CDR3 is TGCAGCGTTGCAGGACAGCAGCGGGAGACCCAGTACTTC.

The gene calls are TRBV7-2 and TRBJ1-4; D is uncertain. This CDR3 has 13 amino acids. V lost 5 bases and J 6 bases, leaving 10 bases between the germline ends. Germline V CDR1 and CDR2: SGHTA, FQGNSA. The chain's CDR3 is CASSPRMYEKLFF. The CDR3 DNA reads TGTGCCAGCAGCCCCCGGATGTATGAAAAACTGTTTTTT.

This chain joins TRBV18 and TRBJ2-2, with 7 nucleotides matching TRBD1. CDR3 length: 14 amino acids. Germline assignment: CDR1 KGHSH and CDR2 LQKENI. J lost 6 bases, V lost 8 bases, and 9 bases had no gene match. The DNA for the CDR3 is TGTGCCAGCAGGGACAGCTATAGCTCCGGGGAGCTGTTTTTT. Its protein product is CASRDSYSSGELFF.

V gene TRBV6-5 combines with J gene TRBJ1-5; tentative D call: TRBD1 (5 bases). Between the trimmed V and J ends, which lost 6 bases and 7 bases, there was a span of 16 bases. The length of the CDR3 is 14 residues. Germline values: CDR1 MNHEY, CDR2 SVGAGI. In DNA, the CDR3 is TGTGCCAGCAGCATACCGGGGGTGGGGCAGCCCCAGCATTTT. Its protein product is CASSIPGVGQPQHF.

The genes are TRBV4-1 and TRBJ2-5, with D possibly being TRBD2 (7 bases). Trimming left V 3 bases short and J 4 bases short, with 24 bases between. CDR1 and CDR2 from the germline V gene are MGHRA and YSYEKL. The CDR3 consists of 18 residues. The CDR3 nucleotides read TGCGCCAGCAGCCAGGCCCCTAGTCGGGGGGCTACGGGAGAGACCCAGTACTTC. Encoded protein: CASSQAPSRGATGETQYF.

The chain uses TRBV29-1 and TRBJ2-3; 7 bases match TRBD2. Germline CDR1 reads SQVTM; CDR2 reads ANQGSEA. The CDR3 sequence is 14 residues long. V lost 2 bases and J lost 5; bases outside the gene matches: 7. Written as DNA, the CDR3 is TGCAGCGTTGAAAAGGGCGGGGGAATAGATACGCAGTATTTT. The encoded protein is CSVEKGGGIDTQYF.

V is TRBV6-1 and J is TRBJ2-7; D possibly uses TRBD1 or TRBD2 (6 bases each). The CDR3 contains 13 residues. Deletions cut 2 bases from V and 7 bases from J, with 12 bases between. Germline CDR1 reads MNHNS; CDR2 reads SASEGT. CDR3 in amino acids: CASSERGTREQYF. Written as DNA, the CDR3 is TGTGCCAGCAGTGAAAGGGGGACTCGGGAGCAGTACTTC.

The rearrangement links TRBV6-5 to TRBJ1-2; D gene ambiguous. The germline V gene has CDR1 MNHEY and CDR2 SVGAGI. Between the trimmed V and J ends, which lost 8 bases and 5 bases, there was a span of 12 bases. The CDR3 runs to 12 residues. The CDR3 DNA is TGTGCCAGCGGTCGTGGATCGTATGGCTACACCTTC. As protein: CASGRGSYGYTF.